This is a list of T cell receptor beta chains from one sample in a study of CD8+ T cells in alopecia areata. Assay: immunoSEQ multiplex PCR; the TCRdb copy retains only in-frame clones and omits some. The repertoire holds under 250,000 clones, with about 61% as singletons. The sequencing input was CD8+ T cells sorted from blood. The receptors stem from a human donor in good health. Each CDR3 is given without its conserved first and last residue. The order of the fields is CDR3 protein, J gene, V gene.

cdr3_aa: ASILPGWFRLNSPLH
j_call: TRBJ1-6
v_call: TRBV7-3

cdr3_aa: ASSIAGTRPLHEQY
j_call: TRBJ2-7
v_call: TRBV19

cdr3_aa: ASSYTYTDRTGNIQY
j_call: TRBJ2-4
v_call: TRBV7-3

cdr3_aa: ASSPWEGSGANVLT
j_call: TRBJ2-6
v_call: TRBV11-1

cdr3_aa: ASSPGLSGEQY
j_call: TRBJ2-7
v_call: TRBV5-6

cdr3_aa: SVDSSVSNTEAF
j_call: TRBJ1-1
v_call: TRBV29-1

cdr3_aa: ASSDSRKETQY
j_call: TRBJ2-5
v_call: TRBV2

cdr3_aa: ASEATSREQY
j_call: TRBJ2-7
v_call: TRBV10-2

cdr3_aa: ASSSSTGDEKLF
j_call: TRBJ1-4
v_call: TRBV6-5

cdr3_aa: ASSDSRTTDTQY
j_call: TRBJ2-3
v_call: TRBV10-1

cdr3_aa: ASSVRQGPHEQY
j_call: TRBJ2-7
v_call: TRBV19

cdr3_aa: ASSWTGNWYEQY
j_call: TRBJ2-7
v_call: TRBV25-1

cdr3_aa: ASTGGELEQY
j_call: TRBJ2-7
v_call: TRBV7-9

cdr3_aa: AWMDRAAYGYT
j_call: TRBJ1-2
v_call: TRBV30

cdr3_aa: ATSRALGTADEQY
j_call: TRBJ2-7
v_call: TRBV15

cdr3_aa: ASSLAFQETQY
j_call: TRBJ2-5
v_call: TRBV7-9

cdr3_aa: ASWALLNTEAF
j_call: TRBJ1-1
v_call: TRBV11-2

cdr3_aa: SVEESAGDHYEQY
j_call: TRBJ2-7
v_call: TRBV29-1

cdr3_aa: AGEGGSLNEKLF
j_call: TRBJ1-4
v_call: TRBV30

cdr3_aa: SDMVSSYNEQF
j_call: TRBJ2-1
v_call: TRBV29-1

cdr3_aa: ASSERDRVYSNQPQH
j_call: TRBJ1-5
v_call: TRBV6-1

cdr3_aa: ASRDRLAGGPETQY
j_call: TRBJ2-5
v_call: TRBV6-6

cdr3_aa: ASSQIRTGPPYYEQY
j_call: TRBJ2-7
v_call: TRBV23-1

cdr3_aa: ASSLDSGGNSPLH
j_call: TRBJ1-6
v_call: TRBV5-6

cdr3_aa: ASSDGAPNEQY
j_call: TRBJ2-7
v_call: TRBV7-9

cdr3_aa: ASSLDSTDTQY
j_call: TRBJ2-3
v_call: TRBV11-2

cdr3_aa: ASSWLEDEQF
j_call: TRBJ2-1
v_call: TRBV5-1

cdr3_aa: ASSEGTADYGYT
j_call: TRBJ1-2
v_call: TRBV9

cdr3_aa: ASSRSVHTEAF
j_call: TRBJ1-1
v_call: TRBV11-2

cdr3_aa: ASTPSDTGELF
j_call: TRBJ2-2
v_call: TRBV9

cdr3_aa: ASSEEQGPYEQY
j_call: TRBJ2-7
v_call: TRBV6-1

cdr3_aa: ASGLGGTEAF
j_call: TRBJ1-1
v_call: TRBV12-5

cdr3_aa: ASSQGSSSDLH
j_call: TRBJ1-6
v_call: TRBV4-2